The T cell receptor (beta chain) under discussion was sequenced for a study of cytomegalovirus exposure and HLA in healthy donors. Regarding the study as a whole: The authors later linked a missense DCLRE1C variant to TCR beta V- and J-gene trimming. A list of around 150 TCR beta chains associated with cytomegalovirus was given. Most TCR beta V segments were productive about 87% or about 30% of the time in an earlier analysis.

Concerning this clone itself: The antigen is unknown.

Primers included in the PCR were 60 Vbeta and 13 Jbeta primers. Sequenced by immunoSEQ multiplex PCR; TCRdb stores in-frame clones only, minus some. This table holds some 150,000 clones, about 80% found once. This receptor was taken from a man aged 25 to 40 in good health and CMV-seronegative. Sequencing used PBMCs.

This chain's CDR3 is CASVGQGTYTEAFF. The CDR3 nucleotides are TGTGCCAGCGTGGGACAGGGTACATACACTGAAGCTTTCTTT. The genes are TRBV27 and TRBJ1-1; 9 nucleotides agree with TRBD1. Germline values: CDR1 MNHEY, CDR2 SMNVEV (reference sequence). The ends lost 8 bases at V and 3 bases at J; junction bases unmatched: 7. The CDR3 covers 14 residues.